This TCR beta chain was retrieved from a study of post-analysis software for immune sequencing data. In this sample, this clonotype turned up a few times. What it recognizes is unknown. Researchers reported that TCR beta cDNA libraries carried unique molecular identifiers. Input populations of roughly 0.95 to 10 million T cells gave rise to around 500,000 cDNA molecules. TCRdb called the PCR reads again in MiXCR, with one record for every CDR3 protein. In the table there are roughly 700,000 distinct CDR3 sequences, 30% of which are singletons. Study-wide results and caveats: Patients used several TRBV segments, including TRBV5-6, TRBV5-1 and TRBV20-1, more often than controls. Comparison with controls showed significantly lower normalized Chao1 diversity in multiple sclerosis patients.

Trimming left V 6 bases short and J 8 bases short, with 14 bases between. The CDR3 runs 12 residues. The germline V gene has CDR1 MNHEY and CDR2 SVGAGI. The rearrangement links TRBV6-5 to TRBJ2-7; D possibly corresponds to TRBD2 (5 bases). The origin of this receptor is a girl aged 5 to 17 with multiple sclerosis. Specimen: blood. The CDR3 protein is CASSPAGGKQYF. In nucleotides, the CDR3 is TGTGCCAGCAGCCCCGCTGGAGGAAAGCAGTACTTC.